The rows below give T cell receptor beta chains drawn from one sample of a study of PD-L1 blockade in urothelial cancer. Here immunoSEQ multiplex PCR was the method, and the copy in TCRdb shows in-frame clones only, minus some. Among about 95,000 clones, around 90% were seen once, and the ten largest hold under 2%. The sample consisted of PBMCs, taken around atezolizumab (anti-PD-L1) treatment. The receptors were gathered from a man aged 55 to 69 with urothelial cancer. The conserved cysteine and the conserved F or W are not part of the CDR3 here. Fields, in order: CDR3 length, clone size, J gene, V gene, CDR3 protein. Not every row has a clone size; where given, it reads once, few, many or a size class.

16,NA,TRBJ2-1,TRBV7-3,ASSLMPWLAGQYNEQF
11,once,TRBJ2-3,TRBV7-9,ASSDGRGNTQY
10,NA,TRBJ1-2,TRBV19,ASSFTGLGYT
10,once,TRBJ2-5,TRBV9,ASSAPRETQY
12,NA,TRBJ1-5,TRBV30,AWDRDRGLSAQH
13,NA,TRBJ2-5,TRBV19,ASSIFTTSGETQY
13,NA,TRBJ2-3,TRBV28,ASSFRGRATDTQY
12,NA,TRBJ1-6,TRBV5-5,ASSLLQGESPLH
16,NA,TRBJ2-2,TRBV5-6,ASSLVGQVPSGTGELF
12,NA,TRBJ2-3,TRBV30,AWSGTVSTDTQY
16,NA,TRBJ2-1,TRBV5-4,ASSSSPGQGSSYNEQF
14,NA,TRBJ2-5,TRBV9,ASSFGPGSIQETQY
12,few,TRBJ2-7,TRBV6-6,ASSYSAGGHEQY
14,NA,TRBJ2-1,TRBV10-3,AISDLLAGGLNEQF
13,NA,TRBJ2-5,TRBV25-1,ASSGGTLRQETQY
14,NA,TRBJ1-6,TRBV6-1,ASSEVGGQYNSPLH
14,NA,TRBJ1-2,TRBV9,ASSVRGGLGSYGYT
12,NA,TRBJ2-5,TRBV4-1,ASSQVPDQETQY
13,NA,TRBJ1-4,TRBV6-1,ASRPEAATNEKLF
16,NA,TRBJ2-3,TRBV6-1,ASSEWGTGAAFADTQY
13,NA,TRBJ1-1,TRBV5-5,ASSWGGGSDTEAF
13,NA,TRBJ1-2,TRBV5-8,ASSFSVGSNYGYT